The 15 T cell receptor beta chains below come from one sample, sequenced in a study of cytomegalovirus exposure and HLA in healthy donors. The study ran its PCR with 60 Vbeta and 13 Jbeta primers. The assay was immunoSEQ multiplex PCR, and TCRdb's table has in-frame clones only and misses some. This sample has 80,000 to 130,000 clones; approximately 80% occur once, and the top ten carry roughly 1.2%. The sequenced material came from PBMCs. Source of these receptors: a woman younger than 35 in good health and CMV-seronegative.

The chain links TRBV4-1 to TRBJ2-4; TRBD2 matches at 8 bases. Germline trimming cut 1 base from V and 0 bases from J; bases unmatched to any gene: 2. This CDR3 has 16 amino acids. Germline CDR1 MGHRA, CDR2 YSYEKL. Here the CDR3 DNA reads TGCGCCAGCAGCCAAGTCGGGGGGGCAGCCAAAAACATTCAGTACTTC. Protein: CASSQVGGAAKNIQYF.

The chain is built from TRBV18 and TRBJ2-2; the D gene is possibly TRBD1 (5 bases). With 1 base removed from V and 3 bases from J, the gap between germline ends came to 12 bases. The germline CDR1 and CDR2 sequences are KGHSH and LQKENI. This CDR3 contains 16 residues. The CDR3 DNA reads TGTGCCAGCTCACCACGGCAGGGAAGGGACACCGGGGAGCTGTTTTTT. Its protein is CASSPRQGRDTGELFF.

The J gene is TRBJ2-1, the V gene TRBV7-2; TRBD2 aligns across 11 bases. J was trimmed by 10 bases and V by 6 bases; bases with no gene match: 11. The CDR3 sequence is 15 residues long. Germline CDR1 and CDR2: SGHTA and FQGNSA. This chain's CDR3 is CASSYSGRAQNEQFF. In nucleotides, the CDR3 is TGTGCCAGCAGTTATAGCGGGAGGGCCCAGAACGAGCAGTTCTTC.

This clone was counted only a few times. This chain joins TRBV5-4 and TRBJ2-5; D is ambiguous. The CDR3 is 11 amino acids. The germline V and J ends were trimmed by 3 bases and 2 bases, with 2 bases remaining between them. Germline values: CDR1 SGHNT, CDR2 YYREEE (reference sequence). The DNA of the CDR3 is TGTGCCAGCAGCTCGCAAGAGACCCAGTACTTC. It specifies CASSSQETQYF.

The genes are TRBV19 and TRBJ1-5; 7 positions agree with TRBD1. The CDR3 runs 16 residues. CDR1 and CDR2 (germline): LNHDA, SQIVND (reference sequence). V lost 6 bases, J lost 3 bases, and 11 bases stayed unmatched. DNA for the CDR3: TGTGCCAGTAGGCAATCTCTCGGACAGGTCAATCAGCCCCAGCATTTT. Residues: CASRQSLGQVNQPQHF.

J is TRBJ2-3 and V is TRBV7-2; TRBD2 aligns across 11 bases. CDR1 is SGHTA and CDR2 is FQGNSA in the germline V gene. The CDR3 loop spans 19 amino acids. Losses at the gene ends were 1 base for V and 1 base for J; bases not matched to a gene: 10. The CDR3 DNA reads TGTGCCAGCAGCTTAGTCTCCTCGACTAGCGGGGAAGGCACAGATACGCAGTATTTT. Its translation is CASSLVSSTSGEGTDTQYF. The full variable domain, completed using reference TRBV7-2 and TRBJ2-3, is GAGVSQSPSNKVTEKGKDVELRCDPISGHTALYWYRQSLGQGLEFLIYFQGNSAPDKSGLPSDRFSAERTGGSVSTLTIQRTQQEDSAVYLCASSLVSSTSGEGTDTQYFGPGTRLTVL.

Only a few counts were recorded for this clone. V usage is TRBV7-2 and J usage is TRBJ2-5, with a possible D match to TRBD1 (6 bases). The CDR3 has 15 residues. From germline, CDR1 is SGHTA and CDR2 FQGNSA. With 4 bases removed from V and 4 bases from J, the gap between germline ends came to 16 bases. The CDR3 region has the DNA TGTGCCAGCAGCTCGCCGGGGACAACCACAGAGACCCAGTACTTC. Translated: CASSSPGTTTETQYF.

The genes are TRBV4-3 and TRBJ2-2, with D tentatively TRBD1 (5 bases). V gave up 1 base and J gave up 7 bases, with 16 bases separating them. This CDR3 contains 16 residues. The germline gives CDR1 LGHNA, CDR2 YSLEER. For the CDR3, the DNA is TGCGCCAGCAGCCAAGTCGCCAGGGCTGATTACGGGGAGCTGTTTTTT. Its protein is CASSQVARADYGELFF.

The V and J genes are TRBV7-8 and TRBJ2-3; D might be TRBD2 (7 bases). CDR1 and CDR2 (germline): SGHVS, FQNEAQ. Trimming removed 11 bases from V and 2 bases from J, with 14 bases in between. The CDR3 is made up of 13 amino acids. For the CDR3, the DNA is TGTGCCGGAAGGGGGGGGACCACAGATACGCAGTATTTT. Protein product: CAGRGGTTDTQYF.

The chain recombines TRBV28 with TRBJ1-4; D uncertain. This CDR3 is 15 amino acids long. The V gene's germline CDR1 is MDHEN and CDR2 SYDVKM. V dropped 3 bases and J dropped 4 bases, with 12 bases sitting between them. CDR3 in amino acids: CASSLPGVYNEKLFF. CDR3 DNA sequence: TGTGCCAGCAGTTTGCCCGGGGTCTATAATGAAAAACTGTTTTTT. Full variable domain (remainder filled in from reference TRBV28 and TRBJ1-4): DVKVTQSSRYLVKRTGEKVFLECVQDMDHENMFWYRQDPGLGLRLIYFSYDVKMKEKGDIPEGYSVSREKKERFSLILESASTNQTSMYLCASSLPGVYNEKLFFGSGTQLSVL.

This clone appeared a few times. As DNA, the CDR3 is TGTGCCAGCAGTTTATCTTTGTTCCCCCAGGCCGGGGAGCTGTTTTTT. Translating it yields CASSLSLFPQAGELFF. The chain joins TRBV27 to TRBJ2-2, with no clear D. The CDR3 loop spans 16 amino acids. Between the trimmed V and J ends, which lost 0 bases and 6 bases, there was a span of 14 bases. Germline CDR1 is MNHEY and CDR2 is SMNVEV (reference sequence).

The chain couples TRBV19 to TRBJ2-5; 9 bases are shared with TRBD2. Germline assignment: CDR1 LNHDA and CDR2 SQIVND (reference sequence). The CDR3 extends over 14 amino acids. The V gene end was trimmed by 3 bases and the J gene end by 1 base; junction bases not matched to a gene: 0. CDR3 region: CASSMGLAQETQYF. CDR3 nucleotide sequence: TGTGCCAGTAGTATGGGACTAGCCCAAGAGACCCAGTACTTC.

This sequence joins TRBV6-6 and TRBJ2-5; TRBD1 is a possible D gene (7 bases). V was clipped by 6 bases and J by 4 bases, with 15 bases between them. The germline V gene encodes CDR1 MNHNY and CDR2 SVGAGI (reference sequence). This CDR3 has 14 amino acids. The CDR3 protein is CASSPNRGGETQYF. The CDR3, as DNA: TGTGCCAGCAGCCCGAACAGGGGAGGAGAGACCCAGTACTTC.

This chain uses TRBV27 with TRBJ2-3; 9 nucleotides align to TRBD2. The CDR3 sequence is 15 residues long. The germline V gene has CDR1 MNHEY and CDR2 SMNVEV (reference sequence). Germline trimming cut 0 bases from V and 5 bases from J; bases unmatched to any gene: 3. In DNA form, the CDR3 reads TGTGCCAGCAGTTTATCCGAGCGGGGGGTAGATACGCAGTATTTT. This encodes CASSLSERGVDTQYF.

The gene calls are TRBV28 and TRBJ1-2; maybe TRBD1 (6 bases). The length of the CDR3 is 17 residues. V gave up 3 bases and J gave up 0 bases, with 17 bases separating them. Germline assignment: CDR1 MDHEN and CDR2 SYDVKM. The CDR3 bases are TGTGCCAGCAGTTTGGGGTTTTCGACAGGAGCTAACTATGGCTACACCTTC. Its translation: CASSLGFSTGANYGYTF.